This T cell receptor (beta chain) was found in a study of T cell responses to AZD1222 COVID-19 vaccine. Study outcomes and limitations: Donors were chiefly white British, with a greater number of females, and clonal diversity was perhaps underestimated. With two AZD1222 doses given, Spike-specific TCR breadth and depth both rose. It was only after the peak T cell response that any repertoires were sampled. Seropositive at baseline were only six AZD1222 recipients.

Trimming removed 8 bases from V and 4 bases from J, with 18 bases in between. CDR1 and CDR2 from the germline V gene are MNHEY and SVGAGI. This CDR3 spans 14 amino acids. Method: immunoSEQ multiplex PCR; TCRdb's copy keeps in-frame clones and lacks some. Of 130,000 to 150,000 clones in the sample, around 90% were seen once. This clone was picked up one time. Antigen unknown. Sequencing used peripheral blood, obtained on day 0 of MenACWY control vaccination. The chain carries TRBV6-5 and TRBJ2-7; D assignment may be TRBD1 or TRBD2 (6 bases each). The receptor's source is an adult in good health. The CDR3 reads CASRSSGAGYEQYF. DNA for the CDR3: TGTGCCAGCCGCTCCTCGGGGGCAGGTTACGAGCAGTACTTC.